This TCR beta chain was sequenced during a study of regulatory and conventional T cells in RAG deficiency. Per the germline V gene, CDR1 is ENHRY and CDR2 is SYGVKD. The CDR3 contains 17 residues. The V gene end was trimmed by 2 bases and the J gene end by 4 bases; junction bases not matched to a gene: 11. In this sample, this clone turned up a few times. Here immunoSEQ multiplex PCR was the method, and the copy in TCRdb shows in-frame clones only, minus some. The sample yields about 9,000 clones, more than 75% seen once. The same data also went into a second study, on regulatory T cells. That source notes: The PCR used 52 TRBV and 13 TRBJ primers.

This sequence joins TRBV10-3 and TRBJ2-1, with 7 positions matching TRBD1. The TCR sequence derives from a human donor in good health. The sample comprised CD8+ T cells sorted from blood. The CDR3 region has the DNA TGTGCCATCAGTGAGCTGGGGCCAGGGGGTCTGTACAATGAGCAGTTCTTC. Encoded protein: CAISELGPGGLYNEQFF.